The entry that follows covers one T cell receptor (beta chain) sequence. The data are from a study of control samples from healthy donors and cancer patients. Method: immunoSEQ multiplex PCR; TCRdb's copy keeps in-frame clones and lacks some. The sample yields about 170,000 clones, around nine tenths seen once. Germline CDR1 reads KGHDR; CDR2 reads SFDVKD. Losses at the gene ends were 4 bases for V and 3 bases for J; bases not matched to a gene: 5. There are 15 residues in the CDR3. This chain joins TRBV24-1 and TRBJ1-5; 7 bases agree with TRBD1. Sequenced input: blood. The sequence derives from a man aged 25-45 years in good health. The CDR3 sequence: CATSEEGAYNQPQHF. CDR3 sequence (DNA): TGTGCCACCAGTGAAGAGGGGGCATACAATCAGCCCCAGCATTTT.